Listed below are T cell receptor beta chains from one sample, sequenced in a study of blood T cells in healthy people across ages. TCRdb recomputed calls from the 5' RACE reads with MiXCR, one row per CDR3 protein. The top ten hold 15% of the sample, which has hundreds of thousands of distinct CDR3 sequences, roughly 32% seen once. The sample comprised blood. Source of these receptors: an elderly woman in good health. Each CDR3 is given with its conserved first and last residue. The order of the fields is J gene, V gene, CDR3 protein.

J gene: TRBJ1-4; V gene: TRBV9; CDR3 protein: CASSAIGGSGEKLFF
J gene: TRBJ2-7; V gene: TRBV20-1; CDR3 protein: CSAREQGRVAYEQYF
J gene: TRBJ1-1; V gene: TRBV7-2; CDR3 protein: CASSLDPNTEAFF
J gene: TRBJ2-7; V gene: TRBV27; CDR3 protein: CASSLGIRDGYSYEQYF
J gene: TRBJ2-7; V gene: TRBV20-1; CDR3 protein: CSARKAPYEQYF
J gene: TRBJ2-1; V gene: TRBV7-3; CDR3 protein: CASSLVGGQGYWSEQFF
J gene: TRBJ2-1; V gene: TRBV5-1; CDR3 protein: CASSPLPRIDEQFF
J gene: TRBJ1-4; V gene: TRBV10-3; CDR3 protein: CAISQGVATNEKLFF
J gene: TRBJ2-7; V gene: TRBV2; CDR3 protein: CASSRDPTKYF
J gene: TRBJ2-1; V gene: TRBV7-2; CDR3 protein: CASSSLGASGTSANEQFF
J gene: TRBJ2-7; V gene: TRBV20-1; CDR3 protein: CSARDGTGRDEQYF
J gene: TRBJ2-5; V gene: TRBV6-2/TRBV6-3; CDR3 protein: CASSRTGVMKTQYF
J gene: TRBJ2-1; V gene: TRBV5-1; CDR3 protein: CASSSGGTGAYNEQFF
J gene: TRBJ1-2; V gene: TRBV20-1; CDR3 protein: CSARREIPNYGYTF
J gene: TRBJ2-1; V gene: TRBV29-1; CDR3 protein: CSVASGTSGRGGNNEQFF
J gene: TRBJ2-7; V gene: TRBV7-2; CDR3 protein: CASSYQRIYEQYF